This is a list of T cell receptor beta chains from one sample in a study of human T cells and chemical hapten exposure. TCRdb analysed the RACE reads with MiXCR anew, one entry per CDR3 protein. The sample includes approximately 110,000 distinct CDR3 sequences, nearly 35% seen only once; the top ten take around 2.8%. Here the sequenced sample was whole blood, taken in connection with sensitization to the hapten diphenylcyclopropenone (DPC). These receptors originate from a middle-aged man with alopecia areata. Some clones in this sample may be carry-over from other donors' samples. CDR3s include the opening cysteine and the closing phenylalanine or tryptophan. A D gene is named only where the DNA matches it firmly. Not all rows give a size; the values are once, few, many and, for expanded clones, a class.

v_gene: TRBV3-1; d_gene: NA; j_gene: TRBJ1-2; abundance: NA; CDR3aa: CASSQERGRYYGYTF; CDR3nt: TGTGCCAGCAGCCAAGAACGCGGGAGATACTATGGCTACACCTTC
v_gene: TRBV7-2; d_gene: TRBD1; j_gene: TRBJ1-2; abundance: NA; CDR3aa: CASSFTGQGGSYTF; CDR3nt: TGTGCCAGCAGCTTTACTGGACAGGGGGGAAGCTACACCTTC
v_gene: TRBV6-5; d_gene: NA; j_gene: TRBJ1-5; abundance: few; CDR3aa: CASSYSRNGNQPQHF; CDR3nt: TGTGCCAGCAGTTACAGTCGCAACGGCAATCAGCCCCAGCATTTT
v_gene: TRBV4-2; d_gene: TRBD2; j_gene: TRBJ2-7; abundance: NA; CDR3aa: CASSQGLAGSYEQYF; CDR3nt: TGTGCCAGCAGCCAAGGACTAGCGGGCTCCTACGAGCAGTACTTC
v_gene: TRBV29-1; d_gene: NA; j_gene: TRBJ2-2; abundance: NA; CDR3aa: CSVGGAGNTGELFF; CDR3nt: TGCAGCGTTGGGGGGGCAGGTAACACCGGGGAGCTGTTTTTT
v_gene: TRBV5-1; d_gene: NA; j_gene: TRBJ2-1; abundance: NA; CDR3aa: CASSRDGQEIYNEQFF; CDR3nt: TGCGCCAGCAGCCGAGACGGCCAGGAGATATACAATGAGCAGTTCTTC
v_gene: TRBV4-3; d_gene: NA; j_gene: TRBJ2-2; abundance: NA; CDR3aa: CASSPPSTGELFF; CDR3nt: TGCGCCAGCAGCCCCCCCAGCACCGGGGAGCTGTTTTTT
v_gene: TRBV14; d_gene: NA; j_gene: TRBJ2-1; abundance: few; CDR3aa: CASSQRVGTNNEQFF; CDR3nt: TGTGCCAGCAGCCAAAGGGTCGGGACCAACAATGAGCAGTTCTTC
v_gene: TRBV11-2; d_gene: TRBD2; j_gene: TRBJ2-3; abundance: few; CDR3aa: CASSPSGRGGGTDTQYF; CDR3nt: TGTGCCAGCAGTCCAAGCGGGAGAGGGGGAGGCACAGATACGCAGTATTTT
v_gene: TRBV14; d_gene: NA; j_gene: TRBJ2-3; abundance: NA; CDR3aa: CAIGDGPDTQYF; CDR3nt: TGTGCGATTGGAGATGGTCCAGATACGCAGTATTTT
v_gene: TRBV7-9; d_gene: NA; j_gene: TRBJ2-5; abundance: NA; CDR3aa: CASSLGPQYQETQYF; CDR3nt: TGTGCCAGCAGCTTAGGCCCACAGTACCAAGAGACCCAGTACTTC
v_gene: TRBV29-1; d_gene: NA; j_gene: TRBJ1-2; abundance: NA; CDR3aa: CSVDRGTNYGYTF; CDR3nt: TGCAGCGTTGATCGGGGGACTAACTATGGCTACACCTTC
v_gene: TRBV7-2; d_gene: NA; j_gene: TRBJ2-3; abundance: NA; CDR3aa: CASSPEGQGTDTQYF; CDR3nt: TGTGCCAGCAGCCCGGAGGGCCAGGGCACAGATACGCAGTATTTT
v_gene: TRBV3-1; d_gene: NA; j_gene: TRBJ1-2; abundance: NA; CDR3aa: CASSQDAVGYGYTF; CDR3nt: TGTGCCAGCAGCCAAGATGCGGTTGGCTATGGCTACACCTTC
v_gene: TRBV5-4; d_gene: TRBD1; j_gene: TRBJ2-5; abundance: NA; CDR3aa: CASSPGQGFQETQYF; CDR3nt: TGTGCCAGCAGCCCGGGACAGGGCTTTCAAGAGACCCAGTACTTC
v_gene: TRBV4-2; d_gene: NA; j_gene: TRBJ2-7; abundance: NA; CDR3aa: CASSQTPGYEQYF; CDR3nt: TGTGCCAGCAGCCAAACCCCTGGCTACGAGCAGTACTTC
v_gene: TRBV12-3/TRBV12-4; d_gene: NA; j_gene: TRBJ2-5; abundance: NA; CDR3aa: CASSLLRGGGQETQYF; CDR3nt: TGTGCCAGCAGTTTATTGAGAGGGGGAGGACAAGAGACCCAGTACTTC
v_gene: TRBV9; d_gene: NA; j_gene: TRBJ2-2; abundance: few; CDR3aa: CASSVGADPNTGELFF; CDR3nt: TGTGCCAGCAGCGTAGGGGCGGATCCGAACACCGGGGAGCTGTTTTTT
v_gene: TRBV6-2/TRBV6-3; d_gene: NA; j_gene: TRBJ2-4; abundance: NA; CDR3aa: CASSLTSGENIQYF; CDR3nt: TGTGCCAGCAGCCTTACCAGTGGGGAAAACATTCAGTACTTC
v_gene: TRBV14; d_gene: NA; j_gene: TRBJ2-3; abundance: NA; CDR3aa: CASSPLARTDTQYF; CDR3nt: TGTGCCAGCAGCCCCCTTGCCCGCACAGATACGCAGTATTTT
v_gene: TRBV9; d_gene: NA; j_gene: TRBJ2-1; abundance: NA; CDR3aa: CASSVPPSSEQFF; CDR3nt: TGTGCCAGCAGCGTCCCACCTTCTAGTGAGCAGTTCTTC
v_gene: TRBV29-1; d_gene: TRBD1; j_gene: TRBJ2-2; abundance: few; CDR3aa: CSVRGQGHTGELFF; CDR3nt: TGCAGCGTACGCGGACAGGGCCACACCGGGGAGCTGTTTTTT
v_gene: TRBV18; d_gene: NA; j_gene: TRBJ1-4; abundance: NA; CDR3aa: CASSPTTQPNEKLFF; CDR3nt: TGTGCCAGCTCACCAACGACCCAACCTAATGAAAAACTGTTTTTT
v_gene: TRBV7-2; d_gene: NA; j_gene: TRBJ2-2; abundance: NA; CDR3aa: CASSLTDHRNTGELFF; CDR3nt: TGTGCCAGCAGCTTGACGGACCACCGCAATACCGGGGAGCTGTTTTTT
v_gene: TRBV19; d_gene: NA; j_gene: TRBJ2-3; abundance: NA; CDR3aa: CASSISKADTQYF; CDR3nt: TGTGCCAGTAGTATAAGTAAAGCAGATACGCAGTATTTT
v_gene: TRBV6-1; d_gene: NA; j_gene: TRBJ2-2; abundance: NA; CDR3aa: CASSGKRTGELFF; CDR3nt: TGTGCCAGCAGTGGGAAGAGGACCGGGGAGCTGTTTTTT
v_gene: TRBV12-3/TRBV12-4; d_gene: TRBD2; j_gene: TRBJ2-1; abundance: NA; CDR3aa: CASSLSLIAGEQFF; CDR3nt: TGTGCCAGCAGTTTATCTCTAATAGCGGGTGAGCAGTTCTTC
v_gene: TRBV19; d_gene: NA; j_gene: TRBJ2-6; abundance: NA; CDR3aa: CASSSTHRAGANVLTF; CDR3nt: TGTGCCAGTAGTTCCACACACAGGGCTGGGGCCAACGTCCTGACTTTC
v_gene: TRBV7-2; d_gene: NA; j_gene: TRBJ2-3; abundance: NA; CDR3aa: CASSLDGTRTDTQYF; CDR3nt: TGTGCCAGCAGCTTAGACGGGACGCGCACAGATACGCAGTATTTT
v_gene: TRBV28; d_gene: NA; j_gene: TRBJ2-7; abundance: NA; CDR3aa: CASSHRASYEQYF; CDR3nt: TGTGCCAGCAGCCACAGGGCTTCCTACGAGCAGTACTTC
v_gene: TRBV12-3/TRBV12-4; d_gene: NA; j_gene: TRBJ1-5; abundance: NA; CDR3aa: CASSPEVGQPQHF; CDR3nt: TGTGCCAGCAGCCCGGAGGTAGGGCAGCCCCAGCATTTT
v_gene: TRBV28; d_gene: NA; j_gene: TRBJ2-7; abundance: NA; CDR3aa: CASSLVTPGAYEQYF; CDR3nt: TGTGCCAGCAGTTTAGTAACTCCGGGCGCCTACGAGCAGTACTTC